This TCR beta chain was obtained from a study of T cells expressing NK-cell markers. TCRdb reprocessed the 5' RACE reads; each CDR3 protein has one entry and no DNA is given. The sample table includes 350,000 to 500,000 distinct CDR3 sequences. The clonotype comes from a woman between 18 and 70 years old in good health. The sequencing sample was made of blood T cells: a sorted CD56 or NKG2C T cell subset, CD4+ or CD8+ T cells, or bulk PBMC T cells (not recorded which).

The CDR3 reads CASRMGGRGPEWEAFF. This chain links TRBV19 with TRBJ1-1; the D call from TCRdb, TRBD1, cannot be confirmed without DNA. CDR3 length equals 16 residues. Germline V gene sequence: CDR1 LNHDA, CDR2 SQIVND (reference sequence).